Detailed here is one TCR beta chain. These data belong to a study of blood T cell repertoires in COVID-19. On the study more broadly: Both acute and convalescent COVID-19 samples were obtained from the United States, Italy and Spain.

Per germline, CDR1 SGHKS and CDR2 YYEKEE (reference sequence). The CDR3 sequence is 13 residues long. Trimming shortened V by 0 bases and J by 6 bases, and 7 bases separated the two germline ends. Some clones are missing from TCRdb's copy, which holds only in-frame ones; the method was immunoSEQ multiplex PCR. In the table there are under 30,000 clones, about 94% of which are singletons. Sequencing input: peripheral blood. The chain joins TRBV5-5 to TRBJ1-5; D is unresolved. The receptor comes from a human donor with active COVID-19. The donor label of this sample is uncertain. CDR3 sequence reads: CASSLVAGQPQHF. CDR3 sequence (DNA): TGTGCCAGCAGCTTGGTAGCGGGTCAGCCCCAGCATTTT.